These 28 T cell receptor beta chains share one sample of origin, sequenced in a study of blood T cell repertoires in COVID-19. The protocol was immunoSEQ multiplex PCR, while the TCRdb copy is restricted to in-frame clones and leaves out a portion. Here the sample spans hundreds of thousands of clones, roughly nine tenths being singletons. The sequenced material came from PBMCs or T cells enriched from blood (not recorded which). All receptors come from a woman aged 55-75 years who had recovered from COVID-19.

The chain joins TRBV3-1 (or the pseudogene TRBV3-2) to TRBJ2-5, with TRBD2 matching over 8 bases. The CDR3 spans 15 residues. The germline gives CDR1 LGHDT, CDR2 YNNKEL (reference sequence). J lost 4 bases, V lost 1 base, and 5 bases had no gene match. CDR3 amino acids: CASSQVGLVPETQYF. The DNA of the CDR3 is TGTGCCAGCAGCCAAGTGGGACTAGTCCCAGAGACCCAGTACTTC.

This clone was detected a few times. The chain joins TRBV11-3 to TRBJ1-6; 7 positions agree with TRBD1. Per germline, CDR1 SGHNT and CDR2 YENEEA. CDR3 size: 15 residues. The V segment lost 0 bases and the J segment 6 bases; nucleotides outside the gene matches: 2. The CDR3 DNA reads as TGTGCCAGCAGCTTAGAGGGACAGATTAATTCACCCCTCCACTTT. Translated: CASSLEGQINSPLHF.

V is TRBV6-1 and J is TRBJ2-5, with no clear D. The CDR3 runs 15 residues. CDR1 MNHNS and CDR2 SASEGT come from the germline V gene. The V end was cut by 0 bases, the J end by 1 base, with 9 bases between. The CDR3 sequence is CASSEAWLGQETQYF. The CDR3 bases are TGTGCCAGCAGTGAAGCGTGGCTAGGCCAAGAGACCCAGTACTTC.

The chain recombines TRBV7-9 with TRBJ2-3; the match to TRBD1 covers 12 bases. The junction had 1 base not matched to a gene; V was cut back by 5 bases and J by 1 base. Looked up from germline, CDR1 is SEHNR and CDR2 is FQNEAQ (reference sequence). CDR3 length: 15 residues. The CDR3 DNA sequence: TGTGCCAGCAGCCGGGACAGGGGGCGCACAGATACGCAGTATTTT. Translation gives CASSRDRGRTDTQYF.

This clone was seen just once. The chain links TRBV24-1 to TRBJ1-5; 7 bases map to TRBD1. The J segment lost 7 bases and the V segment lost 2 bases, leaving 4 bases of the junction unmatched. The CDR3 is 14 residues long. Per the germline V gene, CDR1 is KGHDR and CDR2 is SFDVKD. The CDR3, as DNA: TGTGCCACCAGTGATTACCAGGGGGTACAGCCCCAGCATTTT. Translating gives CATSDYQGVQPQHF.

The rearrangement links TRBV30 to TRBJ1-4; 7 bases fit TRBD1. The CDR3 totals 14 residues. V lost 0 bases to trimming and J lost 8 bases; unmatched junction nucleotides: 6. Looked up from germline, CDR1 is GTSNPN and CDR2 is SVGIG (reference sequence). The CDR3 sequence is CAWSVRQGVEKLFF. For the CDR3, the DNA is TGTGCCTGGAGTGTACGACAGGGAGTGGAAAAACTGTTTTTT.

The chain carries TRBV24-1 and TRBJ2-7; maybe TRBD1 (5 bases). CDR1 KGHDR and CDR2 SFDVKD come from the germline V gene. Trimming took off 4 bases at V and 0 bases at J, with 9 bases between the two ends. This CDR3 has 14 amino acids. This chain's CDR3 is CATSDPDSSYEQYF. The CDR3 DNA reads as TGTGCCACCAGTGACCCCGACAGCTCCTACGAGCAGTACTTC.

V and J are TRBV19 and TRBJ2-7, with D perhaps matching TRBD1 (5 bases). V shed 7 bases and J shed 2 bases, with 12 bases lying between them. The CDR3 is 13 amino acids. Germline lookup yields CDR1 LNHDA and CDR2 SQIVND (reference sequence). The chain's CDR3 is CASNMTVPYEQYF. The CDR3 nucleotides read TGTGCCAGTAACATGACAGTCCCCTACGAGCAGTACTTC.

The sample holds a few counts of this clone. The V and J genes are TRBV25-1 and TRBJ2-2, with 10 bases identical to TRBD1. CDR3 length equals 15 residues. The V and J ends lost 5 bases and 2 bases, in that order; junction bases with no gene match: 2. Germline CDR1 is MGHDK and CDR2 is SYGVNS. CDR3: CASSWDRGNTGELFF. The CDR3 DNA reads TGTGCCAGCAGTTGGGACAGGGGAAACACCGGGGAGCTGTTTTTT. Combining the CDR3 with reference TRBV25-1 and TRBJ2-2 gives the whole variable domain EADIYQTPRYLVIGTGKKITLECSQTMGHDKMYWYQQDPGMELHLIHYSYGVNSTEKGDLSSESTVSRIRTEHFPLTLESARPSHTSQYLCASSWDRGNTGELFFGEGSRLTVL.

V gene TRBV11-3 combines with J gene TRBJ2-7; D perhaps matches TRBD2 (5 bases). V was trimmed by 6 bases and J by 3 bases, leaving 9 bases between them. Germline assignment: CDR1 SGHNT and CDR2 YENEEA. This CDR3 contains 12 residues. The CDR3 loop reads CASRQDFYEQYF. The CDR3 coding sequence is TGTGCCAGCAGGCAGGACTTCTACGAGCAGTACTTC.

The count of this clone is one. CDR3 protein: CASSYNREDEAFF. The CDR3 nucleotides read TGTGCCAGCAGCTATAACCGGGAAGACGAAGCTTTCTTT. The V gene is TRBV16, the J gene TRBJ1-1; D remains unclear. The germline V gene encodes CDR1 KGHSY and CDR2 FQNENV. The CDR3 spans 13 residues. V lost 5 bases to trimming and J lost 8 bases, with 15 bases between them.

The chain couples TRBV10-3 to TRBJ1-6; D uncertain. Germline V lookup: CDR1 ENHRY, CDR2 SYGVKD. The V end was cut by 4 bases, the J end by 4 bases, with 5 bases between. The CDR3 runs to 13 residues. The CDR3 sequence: CAISGGYNSPLHF. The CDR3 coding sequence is TGTGCCATCAGTGGAGGGTATAATTCACCCCTCCACTTT.

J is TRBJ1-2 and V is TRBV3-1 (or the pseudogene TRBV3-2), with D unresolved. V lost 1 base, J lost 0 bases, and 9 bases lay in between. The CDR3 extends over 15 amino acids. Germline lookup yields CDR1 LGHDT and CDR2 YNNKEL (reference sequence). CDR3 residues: CASSQAGSTNYGYTF. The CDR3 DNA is TGTGCCAGCAGCCAAGCGGGGTCGACTAACTATGGCTACACCTTC.

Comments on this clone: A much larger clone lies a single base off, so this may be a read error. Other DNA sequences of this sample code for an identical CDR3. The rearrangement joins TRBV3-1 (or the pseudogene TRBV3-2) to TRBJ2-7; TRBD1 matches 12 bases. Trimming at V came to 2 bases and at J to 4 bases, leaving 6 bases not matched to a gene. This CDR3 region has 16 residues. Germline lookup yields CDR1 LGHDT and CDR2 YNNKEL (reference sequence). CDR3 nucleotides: TGTGCCAGCAGCCAATCGAGGGGACAGGGGGCGTACGAGCAGTACTTC. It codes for CASSQSRGQGAYEQYF.

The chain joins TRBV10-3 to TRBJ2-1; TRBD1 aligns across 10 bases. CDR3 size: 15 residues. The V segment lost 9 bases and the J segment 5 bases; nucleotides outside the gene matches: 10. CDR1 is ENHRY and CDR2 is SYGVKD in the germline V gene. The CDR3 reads CAIWGRDRGNNEQFF. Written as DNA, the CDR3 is TGTGCCATATGGGGGCGGGACAGGGGCAACAATGAGCAGTTCTTC.

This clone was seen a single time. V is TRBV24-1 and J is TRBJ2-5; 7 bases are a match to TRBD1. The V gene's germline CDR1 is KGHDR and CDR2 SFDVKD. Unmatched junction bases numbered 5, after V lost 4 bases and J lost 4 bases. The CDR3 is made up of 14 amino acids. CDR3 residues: CATSDGQVGETQYF. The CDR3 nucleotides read TGTGCCACCAGTGACGGACAGGTCGGAGAGACCCAGTACTTC.

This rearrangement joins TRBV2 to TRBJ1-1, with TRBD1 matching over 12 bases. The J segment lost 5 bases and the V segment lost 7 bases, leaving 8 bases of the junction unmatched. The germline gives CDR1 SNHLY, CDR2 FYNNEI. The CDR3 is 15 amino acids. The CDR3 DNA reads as TGTGCCAGCACTCCGGGACAGGGGGCTAAGACTGAAGCTTTCTTT. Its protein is CASTPGQGAKTEAFF.

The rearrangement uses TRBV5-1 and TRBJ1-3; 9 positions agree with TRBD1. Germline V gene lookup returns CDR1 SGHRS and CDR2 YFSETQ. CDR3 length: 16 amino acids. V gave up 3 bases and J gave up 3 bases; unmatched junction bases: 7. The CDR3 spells CASSSSTGGIGNTIYF. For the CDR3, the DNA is TGCGCCAGCAGCTCTTCGACAGGGGGAATTGGAAACACCATATATTTT.

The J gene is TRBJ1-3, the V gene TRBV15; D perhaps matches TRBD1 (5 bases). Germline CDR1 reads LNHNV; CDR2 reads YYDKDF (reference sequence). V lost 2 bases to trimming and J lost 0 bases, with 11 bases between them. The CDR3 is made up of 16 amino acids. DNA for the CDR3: TGTGCCACCAGCAGACCCGACAGTAACTCTGGAAACACCATATATTTT. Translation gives CATSRPDSNSGNTIYF.

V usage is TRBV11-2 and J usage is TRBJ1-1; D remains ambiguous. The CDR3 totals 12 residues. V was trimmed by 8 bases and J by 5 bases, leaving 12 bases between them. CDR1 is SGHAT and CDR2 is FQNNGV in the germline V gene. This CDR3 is CASAAGGTEAFF. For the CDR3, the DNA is TGTGCCAGCGCGGCGGGCGGAACTGAAGCTTTCTTT. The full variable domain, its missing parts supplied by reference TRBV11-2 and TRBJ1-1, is EAGVAQSPRYKIIEKRQSVAFWCNPISGHATLYWYQQILGQGPKLLIQFQNNGVVDDSQLPKDRFSAERLKGVDSTLKIQPAKLEDSAVYLCASAAGGTEAFFGQGTRLTVV.

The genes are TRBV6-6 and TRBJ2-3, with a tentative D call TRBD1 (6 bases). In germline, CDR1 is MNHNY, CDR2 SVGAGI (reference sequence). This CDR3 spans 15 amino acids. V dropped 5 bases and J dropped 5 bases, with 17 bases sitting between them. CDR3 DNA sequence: TGTGCCAGCAGTCCTGGACAGAGTTACGGAGATACGCAGTATTTT. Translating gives CASSPGQSYGDTQYF.

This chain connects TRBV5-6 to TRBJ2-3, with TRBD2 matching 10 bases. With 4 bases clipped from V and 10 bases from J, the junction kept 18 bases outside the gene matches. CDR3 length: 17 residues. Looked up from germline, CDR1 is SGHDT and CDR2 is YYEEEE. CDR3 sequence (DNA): TGTGCCAGCAGCCGGACTAGCGGTTCCACCCCGCCTATTTCGCAGTATTTT. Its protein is CASSRTSGSTPPISQYF.

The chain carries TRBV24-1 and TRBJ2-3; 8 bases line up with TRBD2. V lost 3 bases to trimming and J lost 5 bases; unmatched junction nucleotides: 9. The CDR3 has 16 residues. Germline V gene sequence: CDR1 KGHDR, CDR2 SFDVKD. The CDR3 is CATSDPYGGAQDTQYF. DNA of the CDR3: TGTGCCACCAGTGATCCCTACGGGGGGGCCCAAGATACGCAGTATTTT.

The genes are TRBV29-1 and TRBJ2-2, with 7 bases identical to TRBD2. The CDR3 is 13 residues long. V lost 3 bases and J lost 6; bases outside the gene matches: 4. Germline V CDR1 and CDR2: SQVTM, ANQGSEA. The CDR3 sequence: CSVDKSGAGELFF. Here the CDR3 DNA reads TGCAGCGTTGATAAGAGCGGGGCCGGGGAGCTGTTTTTT.

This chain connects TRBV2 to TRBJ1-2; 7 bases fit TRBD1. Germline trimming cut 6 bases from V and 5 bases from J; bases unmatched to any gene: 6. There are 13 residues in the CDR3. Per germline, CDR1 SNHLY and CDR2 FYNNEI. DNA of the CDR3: TGTGCCAGCAGCCAAGGGGGCAGGTATGGCTACACCTTC. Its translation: CASSQGGRYGYTF.

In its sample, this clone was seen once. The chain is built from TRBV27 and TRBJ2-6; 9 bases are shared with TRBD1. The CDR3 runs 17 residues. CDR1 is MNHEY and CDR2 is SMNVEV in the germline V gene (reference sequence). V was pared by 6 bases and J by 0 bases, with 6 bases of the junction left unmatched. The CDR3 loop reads CASSGTGLFSGANVLTF. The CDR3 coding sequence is TGTGCCAGCAGCGGGACAGGGTTGTTCTCTGGGGCCAACGTCCTGACTTTC. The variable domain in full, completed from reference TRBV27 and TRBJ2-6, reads EAQVTQNPRYLITVTGKKLTVTCSQNMNHEYMSWYRQDPGLGLRQIYYSMNVEVTDKGDVPEGYKVSRKEKRNFPLILESPSPNQTSLYFCASSGTGLFSGANVLTFGAGSRLTVL.

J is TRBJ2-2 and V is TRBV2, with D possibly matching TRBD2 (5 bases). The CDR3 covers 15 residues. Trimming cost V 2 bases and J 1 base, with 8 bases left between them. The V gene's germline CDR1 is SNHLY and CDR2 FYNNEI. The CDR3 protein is CASSELALNTGELFF. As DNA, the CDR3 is TGTGCCAGCAGTGAACTAGCCCTGAACACCGGGGAGCTGTTTTTT.

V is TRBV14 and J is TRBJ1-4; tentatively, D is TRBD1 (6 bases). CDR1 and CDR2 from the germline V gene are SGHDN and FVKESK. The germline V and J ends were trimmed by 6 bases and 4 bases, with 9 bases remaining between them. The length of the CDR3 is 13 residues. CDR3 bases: TGTGCCAGCAGGGGACACTTTAATGAAAAACTGTTTTTT. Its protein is CASRGHFNEKLFF. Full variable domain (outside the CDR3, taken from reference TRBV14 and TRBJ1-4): EAGVTQFPSHSVIEKGQTVTLRCDPISGHDNLYWYRRVMGKEIKFLLHFVKESKQDESGMPNNRFLAERTGGTYSTLKVQPAELEDSGVYFCASRGHFNEKLFFGSGTQLSVL.